This T cell receptor (beta chain) was recorded in a study of identical twins (dated by TCRdb to the mid-2010s). Looking at the study overall: The study deep-sequenced TCR alpha and beta repertoires from monozygotic twins, unrelated adults of various ages and cord blood to test whether fetal clonotypes persist. To rule out contamination, the twin experiments were replicated at different times with different library preparation protocols. General conclusions and limits of the study: Fewer insertions were carried by abundant cord blood beta clonotypes; a weaker similar trend was observed in young adult naive repertoires, while no such trend was observed in memory repertoires. Zero-insertion analyses could be partly confounded by invariant T cells such as MAIT and iNKT, though diverse VJ usage argued against such confounding for most clonotypes. Out-of-frame TCR alpha sequences shared between twins showed an excess of low generation-probability sequences compared with coincidental sharing between unrelated individuals. Because the same donors could not be followed over many years, the conclusions depended on cross-sectional statistical analysis. In beta out-of-frame sequences, excess twin sharing was weaker, because having fewer shared sequences lowered the signal-to-noise ratio. Recombination models systematically underestimated out-of-frame TCR alpha sharing in monozygotic twins but agreed with sharing between unrelated individuals.

This clonotype was seen more than once but under ten times. No antigen is known for it. One base away there is no much larger clone; base qualities are not given. Every donor in the study was a healthy Caucasian. Receptors were amplified or captured by 5' RACE. TCRdb lists the instrument as Illumina HiSeq 2000. Template switching added a universal primer binding site, and the final cDNA carried a unique molecular identifier that allowed TCR cDNA molecules to be counted accurately. First-strand cDNA for TCR alpha and beta chains was synthesized from specific primers in the conserved constant-segment region. To control for contamination, every cDNA library was double barcoded, receiving both a SMART-Mk sample barcode and Illumina barcodes. TruSeq adapter sequences along with Illumina sample barcodes were introduced in two successive PCR steps. The Illumina HiSeq platform was used with custom primers to sequence TCR alpha and beta cDNA libraries. Turning to the authors' computational methods: MiGEC was used to process raw reads and extract unique molecular identifiers, and MiXCR was used to find CDR3 positions. For each individual, recombination models were inferred using an EM algorithm with the repgenHMM and IGoR tools. Shared clonotypes were analyzed with the tcR package in R, and sharing was normalized by the product of cloneset sizes. Out-of-frame nonproductive sequences were analyzed to study raw recombination free of thymic and clonal selection effects. Starting from the raw public reads, TCRdb applied fastp trimming at Q25, assembled clones with MiXCR and retained in-frame beta chains. For every CDR3 protein sequence, its rows merge into one entry that carries the most common genes and DNA. Here the V and J calls rest on TCRdb's processing, not on the authors' analysis. This sample is represented by 1,800,000 or so distinct CDR3 sequences; around a third of them were singletons. Roughly 0.3% of the sample is in the top ten clones.

From its cysteine to its phenylalanine, the CDR3 spans 15 amino acids. Just the 45-base CDR3 DNA is kept, in frame starting at base 1. The germline V gene gives CDR1 as MNHNS and CDR2 as SASEGT. The V end loses 6 bases and the J end loses 4 bases, and a stretch of 18 bases separates them. The sequencing sample was made of cord blood. This TCR was recovered from a newborn girl in good health. The chain joins TRBV6-1 to TRBJ1-1; the D gene is perhaps TRBD1, from 5 matching bases. The CDR3 region reads CASSPVRGYGTEAFF. At the DNA level, the sequence is TGTGCCAGCAGCCCCGTTCGGGGGTACGGCACTGAAGCTTTCTTT.